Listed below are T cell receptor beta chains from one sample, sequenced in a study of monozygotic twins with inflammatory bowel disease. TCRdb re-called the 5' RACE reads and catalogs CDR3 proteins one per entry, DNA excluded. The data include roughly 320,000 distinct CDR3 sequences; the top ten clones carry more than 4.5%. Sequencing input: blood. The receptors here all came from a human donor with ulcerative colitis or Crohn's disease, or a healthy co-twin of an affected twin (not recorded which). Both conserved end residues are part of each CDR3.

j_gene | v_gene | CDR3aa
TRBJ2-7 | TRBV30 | CAWSVGGPYEQYF
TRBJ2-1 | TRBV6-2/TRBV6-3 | CATVGGGSHHEQFF
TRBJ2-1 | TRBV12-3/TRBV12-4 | CASSSPRDNEQFF
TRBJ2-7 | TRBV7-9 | CASSLGIFYEQYF
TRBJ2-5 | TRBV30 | CAWKEGGWFGQTQYF
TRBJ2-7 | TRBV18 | CASLDRQGAVYEQYF
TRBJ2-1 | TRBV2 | CASRLAGNNYNEQFF
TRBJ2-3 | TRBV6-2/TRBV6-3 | CASTPPTDTQYF
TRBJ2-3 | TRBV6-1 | CASRPGSGSDTQYF
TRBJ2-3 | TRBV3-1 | CASSQVAGRTDTQYF
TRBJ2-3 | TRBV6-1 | CASRAGGRGTSTDTQYF
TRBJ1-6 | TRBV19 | CASSMDRGLLHSPLHF
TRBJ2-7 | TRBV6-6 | CASSRKAESYEQYF
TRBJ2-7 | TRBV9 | CASSVGIGTARDEQYF
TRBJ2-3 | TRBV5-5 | CASSSGPSGGTDTQYF
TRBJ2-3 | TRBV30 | CAWSEGGGSFAYF
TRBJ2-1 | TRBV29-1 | CSVEGGSEQKNYNEQFF
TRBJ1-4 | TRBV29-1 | CSVLRTGPTDEKLFF
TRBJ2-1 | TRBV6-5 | CASSYPASTGEQFF
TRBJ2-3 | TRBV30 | CAWSHGIDTQYF
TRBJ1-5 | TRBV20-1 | CSASRQARNQPQHF